A selection of T cell receptor beta chains follows, all from one sample in a study of beta chain features in type 1 diabetes. TCRdb's table, derived via immunoSEQ multiplex PCR, lists solely in-frame clones and lacks some. The repertoire includes under 300,000 clones, 25% to 30% of them detected once, and approximately 4% sits in the top ten. The specimen was central memory CD4+ T cells from blood. Receptors originate from a man between 25 and 39 years old in good health. CDR3s include the opening cysteine and the closing phenylalanine or tryptophan.

j_call v_call cdr3_aa
TRBJ2-3 TRBV9 CASSVSSGGDDTQYF
TRBJ1-1 TRBV29-1 CSGMDRGYTEAFF
TRBJ1-5 TRBV7-9 CASSIGTGDRQPQHF
TRBJ1-1 TRBV6-1 CASSESVNTEAFF
TRBJ2-7 TRBV13 CASSLNLAEQYF
TRBJ2-3 TRBV6-1 CASSGPNTDTQYF
TRBJ1-2 TRBV7-9 CASSPGTLMNYGYTF
TRBJ1-1 TRBV4-3 CASSQETGNTEAFF
TRBJ1-2 TRBV4-2 CASKDRNYGYTF
TRBJ2-5 TRBV27 CASSRTGEETQYF
TRBJ1-1 TRBV5-4 CASSLDKSSTEAFF
TRBJ2-5 TRBV30 CAWTYGAGLGETQYF
TRBJ1-2 TRBV10-3 CANRDEQGYTF
TRBJ2-7 TRBV6-6 CASSDPRQGPYEQYF
TRBJ2-1 TRBV21-1 CASSKGAGCSYNEQFF
TRBJ2-7 TRBV11-2 CASSPSYEQYF
TRBJ2-2 TRBV29-1 CSVDQQGRGELFF
TRBJ2-1 TRBV5-4 CASSLAAMTGYNEQFF
TRBJ2-1 TRBV7-9 CASSPWTGTNNEQFF
TRBJ2-5 TRBV5-1 CASSPGKETQYF
TRBJ2-3 TRBV9 CASGTLASSTDTQYF
TRBJ1-5 TRBV10-3 CASGTGGSPQHF
TRBJ2-3 TRBV7-2 CASSLGPAGKDTQYF
TRBJ1-1 TRBV5-1 CASSPGPRGTEAFF
TRBJ2-5 TRBV6-1 CASSELRQTQYF
TRBJ2-3 TRBV7-9 CASSLEYNTDTQYF
TRBJ2-7 TRBV30 CAWSRGLYEQYF
TRBJ2-3 TRBV2 CASRWTEDTQYF
TRBJ2-4 TRBV30 CAWSHGTGGPYF
TRBJ2-7 TRBV30 CAWGRDSTREQYF
TRBJ2-7 TRBV15 CATSRDRGSSYEQYF
TRBJ1-1 TRBV9 CASSVAPDSNTEAFF
TRBJ2-5 TRBV11-2 CASSSGLVGTQYF
TRBJ2-1 TRBV14 CASSQDASGRREQFF
TRBJ2-3 TRBV27 CASSSRGLADTQYF
TRBJ2-1 TRBV30 CAWSSGRGQFF
TRBJ2-1 TRBV19 CAVGVAGGPQFF
TRBJ1-1 TRBV29-1 CSVGRGLTEAFF
TRBJ2-3 TRBV30 CAWSVGSGSTDTQYF
TRBJ2-1 TRBV11-2 CASSPLLAGKNEQFF
TRBJ2-5 TRBV5-6 CASSFSQETQYF
TRBJ2-7 TRBV6-5 CASSTHYEQYF
TRBJ2-7 TRBV29-1 CSVDPSGIGSEQYF
TRBJ2-5 TRBV30 CAWSPAGEETQYF
TRBJ1-5 TRBV27 CASSLTGVSNQPQHF
TRBJ2-3 TRBV10-3 CAISDRDTQYF